The clone carrying this TCR beta chain has only one observation. The data originate from a study of blood T cell repertoires in COVID-19. About the research overall: Italy, Spain and the United States were the sources of the convalescent and acute COVID-19 samples. PBMCs, B-cell-depleted T cells, or T cells were the source of the cDNA or gDNA that made up the material.

Sequencing used immunoSEQ multiplex PCR; TCRdb keeps in-frame clones, though not all of them. This sample has some 99,000 clones; more than 70% occur once, and the top ten carry 10% to 15%. The CDR3 has 18 amino acids. Germline V gene lookup returns CDR1 SNHLY and CDR2 FYNNEI. V was clipped by 6 bases and J by 1 base; unmatched bases: 10. This chain links TRBV2 with TRBJ2-7; 15 bases align to TRBD2. Sequencing input: peripheral blood. The sequence derives from a woman aged 60-75 years in a cohort sampled during active or convalescent COVID-19. This CDR3 reads CASSPTGTSGGSSYEQYF. The CDR3 coding sequence is TGTGCCAGCAGCCCCACCGGGACTAGCGGGGGGTCTTCCTACGAGCAGTACTTC.